This TCR beta chain is drawn from a study of beta chain features in type 1 diabetes. The V segment lost 5 bases and the J segment 1 base; nucleotides outside the gene matches: 4. The CDR3 sequence is 16 residues long. Germline V lookup: CDR1 SGHAT, CDR2 FQNNGV. At least ten counts were recorded for this clone. Other DNA sequences in the same sample also yield this CDR3. The whole isolated RNA underwent reverse transcription, so sequencing captured expressed TCRB transcripts. Millions of reads were obtained on average from naive, central memory and regulatory T cell samples. Method: immunoSEQ multiplex PCR; TCRdb's copy keeps in-frame clones and lacks some. The repertoire holds about 320,000 clones, with roughly 15% as singletons.

Sequencing was done on a sample of central memory CD4+ T cells from blood. The chain has TRBV11-2 and TRBJ2-5; TRBD2 matches at 13 bases. The origin of this receptor is a man younger than 45 in good health. CDR3 in amino acids: CASSPRLAGGQETQYF. Written as DNA, the CDR3 is TGTGCCAGCAGCCCACGACTAGCGGGGGGCCAAGAGACCCAGTACTTC.